These T cell receptor beta chains were read from a single sample in a study of T cell responses to AZD1222 COVID-19 vaccine. The method was immunoSEQ multiplex PCR; TCRdb's version includes in-frame clones alone and lacks a portion of them. The sample yields 110,000 to 150,000 clones, roughly 89% seen once. Source: peripheral blood, taken on day 0 of AZD1222 vaccination. The receptors stem from an adult in good health. CDR3s include the opening cysteine and the closing phenylalanine or tryptophan. A D gene is named only where the DNA matches it firmly. Clone size, where shown, is once, few, many, or a class for clones that have expanded.

- | TRBJ2-7 | - | TRBV27 | TGTGCCAGCAGTTACACGAGCTCCTACGAGCAGTACTTC | CASSYTSSYEQYF
- | TRBJ1-5 | TRBD1 | TRBV5-6 | TGTGCCAGCAGCTGGGGACAGGGGGAAGGGGCCCAGCATTTT | CASSWGQGEGAQHF
- | TRBJ2-5 | - | TRBV7-3 | TGTGCCAGCAGTTCATCCCCCCACGACTACTTTAAGTACTTC | CASSSSPHDYFKYF
- | TRBJ1-2 | - | TRBV5-1 | TGCGCCAGCAGCTTGGGGCCTACCAGGGGCGACTATGGCTACACCTTC | CASSLGPTRGDYGYTF
few | TRBJ2-3 | TRBD2 | TRBV7-8 | TGTGCCAGCAGCCAACGTAGCGGGAGGGCCCACACAGATACGCAGTATTTT | CASSQRSGRAHTDTQYF
- | TRBJ2-7 | TRBD2 | TRBV6-1 | TGTGCCAGCAGTGATGGACTAGCGAGACTTCTACAAGAGCAGTACTTC | CASSDGLARLLQEQYF
- | TRBJ2-7 | - | TRBV30 | TGTGCCTGGAGTGTACCCCGACGGAGAGGGTCCTACGAGCAGTACTTC | CAWSVPRRRGSYEQYF
- | TRBJ2-3 | - | TRBV10-3 | TGTGCCATCAAAGATATGGACAGTACAGATACGCAGTATTTT | CAIKDMDSTDTQYF
- | TRBJ1-2 | - | TRBV4-1 | TGCGCCAGCAGCCAACGCACAGGGATTAACTATGGCTACACCTTC | CASSQRTGINYGYTF
- | TRBJ2-1 | TRBD2 | TRBV28 | TGTGCCAGCAGTTTACAGTGGACTAGGGGTCCCTCTGAGCAGTTCTTC | CASSLQWTRGPSEQFF
- | TRBJ2-5 | - | TRBV30 | TGTGCCTGGAGTAAGCAGGAGGCGGGGACCCAGTACTTC | CAWSKQEAGTQYF
- | TRBJ1-1 | - | TRBV12-3/TRBV12-4 | TGTGCCAGCAGTTCGGGTTTCAGTGAAGCTTTCTTT | CASSSGFSEAFF
- | TRBJ2-7 | - | TRBV11-2 | TGTGCCAGCAGCTTAGGTATTTGGGGGTCGGAATACGAGCAGTACTTC | CASSLGIWGSEYEQYF
- | TRBJ1-2 | - | TRBV28 | TGTGCCAGCAGTTTTGACGCGGCGTATGGCTACACCTTC | CASSFDAAYGYTF
- | TRBJ2-5 | - | TRBV5-6 | TGTGCCAGCAGCTTGAGACCAGCCAGGAGAGAGACCCAGTACTTC | CASSLRPARRETQYF
- | TRBJ2-7 | - | TRBV12-5 | TGTGCTAGTGGTTTGTTGACTACCGAGCAGTACTTC | CASGLLTTEQYF
- | TRBJ2-1 | - | TRBV24-1 | TGTGCCACCAGTGAGCTAGGACCTCCGTCAAGCTCCTACAATGAGCAGTTCTTC | CATSELGPPSSSYNEQFF
- | TRBJ2-1 | TRBD1 | TRBV29-1 | TGCAGCGTTAGTTCCGAGACAGGGATGGTTGATGAGCAGTTCTTC | CSVSSETGMVDEQFF
- | TRBJ2-5 | - | TRBV2 | TGTGCCAGCAACGACGGGTACCAAGAGACCCAGTACTTC | CASNDGYQETQYF
once | TRBJ2-7 | TRBD2 | TRBV27 | TGTGCCAGCAGTTTATTGGGGGGGTTTCCCCCTTCCTACGAGCAGTACTTC | CASSLLGGFPPSYEQYF
- | TRBJ1-5 | - | TRBV3-1/TRBV3-2 | TGTGCCAGCAGCCAAGAAGGGAGCCACGGTCAGCCCCAGCATTTT | CASSQEGSHGQPQHF
- | TRBJ2-5 | - | TRBV29-1 | TGCAGCGTTGTGCCTAGCCTTAACCAAGAGACCCAGTACTTC | CSVVPSLNQETQYF
- | TRBJ2-5 | - | TRBV7-9 | TGTGCCAGCAGCTTTCTGGGGTTAGAGACCCAGTACTTC | CASSFLGLETQYF
- | TRBJ1-2 | TRBD1 | TRBV29-1 | TGCAGCGTTTCCCCCGGGACAGGGACCTATGGCTACACCTTC | CSVSPGTGTYGYTF
- | TRBJ1-2 | TRBD1 | TRBV10-3 | TGTGCCATCAGTGAGTCTGGGGACAGGAGAAGTGGCTACACCTTC | CAISESGDRRSGYTF
- | TRBJ2-7 | - | TRBV3-1/TRBV3-2 | TGTGCCAGCAGCCAAGAGTCTGCGGCGTACTCCTACGAGCAGTACTTC | CASSQESAAYSYEQYF
once | TRBJ2-5 | TRBD1 | TRBV5-1 | TGCGCCAGCAGCCGGGACAGGGTCTTGGACCAAGAGACCCAGTACTTC | CASSRDRVLDQETQYF
- | TRBJ2-7 | - | TRBV11-2 | TGTGCCAGCAGCTTAGGAACCTACGAGCAGTACTTC | CASSLGTYEQYF
- | TRBJ2-5 | - | TRBV9 | TGTGCCAGCAGCGTTTACGGTCTGGAGACCCAGTACTTC | CASSVYGLETQYF
- | TRBJ2-7 | - | TRBV6-6 | TGTGCCAGCAGTTACTTGGGGGTGGGCGAGCAGTACTTC | CASSYLGVGEQYF
- | TRBJ2-3 | - | TRBV10-3 | TGTGCCACCACTCAGGGGGGGACAGATACGCAGTATTTT | CATTQGGTDTQYF
- | TRBJ1-2 | TRBD1 | TRBV5-1 | TGCGCCAGCAGCTTAGCGACAGGGGGGACTAACTATGGCTACACCTTC | CASSLATGGTNYGYTF
- | TRBJ1-3 | - | TRBV3-1/TRBV3-2 | TGTGCCAGCAGCCAAGGTTGGGGTTCTGGAAACACCATATATTTT | CASSQGWGSGNTIYF
- | TRBJ1-6 | TRBD1 | TRBV28 | TGTGCCAGCAGTCCACAGGGGGTTGGTTCACCCCTCCACTTT | CASSPQGVGSPLHF
- | TRBJ2-5 | - | TRBV28 | TGTGCCAGCAGTTTTTGGTTGGAGACCCAGTACTTC | CASSFWLETQYF
- | TRBJ1-6 | - | TRBV7-3 | TGTGCCAGCAGCCAGACTGGGGAATCACCCCTCCACTTT | CASSQTGESPLHF
- | TRBJ2-1 | TRBD2 | TRBV27 | TGTGCCAGCAGTTTACACGGGACTAATGCCTACAATGAGCAGTTCTTC | CASSLHGTNAYNEQFF
- | TRBJ2-7 | - | TRBV4-1 | TGCGCCAGCAGCCACGTCCTAAGGGGAAACTACGAGCAGTACTTC | CASSHVLRGNYEQYF
- | TRBJ2-3 | - | TRBV7-3 | TGTGCCAGCAGCCCCAACCCCTCGGGCACAGATACGCAGTATTTT | CASSPNPSGTDTQYF
once | TRBJ1-2 | - | TRBV6-5 | TGTGCCAGCAACCCCGGCTTTGACTATGGCTACACCTTC | CASNPGFDYGYTF